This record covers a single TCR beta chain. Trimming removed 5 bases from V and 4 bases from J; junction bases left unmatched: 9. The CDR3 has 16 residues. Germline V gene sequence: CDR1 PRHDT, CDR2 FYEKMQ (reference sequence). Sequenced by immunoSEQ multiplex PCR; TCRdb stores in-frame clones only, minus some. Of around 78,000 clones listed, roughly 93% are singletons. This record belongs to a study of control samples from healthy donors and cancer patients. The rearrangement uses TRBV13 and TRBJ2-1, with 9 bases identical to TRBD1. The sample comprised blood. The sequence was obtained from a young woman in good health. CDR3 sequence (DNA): TGTGCCAGCAGCACAAAACAGGGGGCGGGTTACAATGAGCAGTTCTTC. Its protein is CASSTKQGAGYNEQFF.